The 21 T cell receptor beta chains reported below all come from one sample, sequenced in a study of lymphopenia after photon versus proton radiotherapy. Produced via immunoSEQ multiplex PCR; TCRdb's table is partial and in-frame only. The sample yields roughly 58,000 clones, about nine tenths seen once. The material sequenced was peripheral blood, taken from a patient treated with proton-based radiotherapy. The source is an elderly man with esophageal cancer.

The rearrangement joins TRBV6-5 to TRBJ1-5; unclear D gene. V lost 3 bases to trimming and J lost 4 bases, with 7 bases between them. The CDR3 is 13 amino acids. Germline V lookup: CDR1 MNHEY, CDR2 SVGAGI. In DNA form, the CDR3 reads TGTGCCAGCAGTTATCTCAGAAATCAGCCCCAGCATTTT. Translated, it gives CASSYLRNQPQHF.

The genes are TRBV27 and TRBJ1-1, with D perhaps matching TRBD1 (6 bases). The germline V gene has CDR1 MNHEY and CDR2 SMNVEV (reference sequence). V lost 5 bases to trimming and J lost 1 base, with 17 bases between them. The CDR3 spans 16 residues. In DNA form, the CDR3 reads TGTGCCAGCAGTCCTTACTTTACAGGGAGGAACACTGAAGCTTTCTTT. Its translation is CASSPYFTGRNTEAFF.

V and J are TRBV6-1 and TRBJ1-1, with D possibly matching TRBD1 (6 bases). Looked up from germline, CDR1 is MNHNS and CDR2 is SASEGT. This CDR3 comprises 13 residues. V shed 5 bases and J shed 3 bases, with 10 bases lying between them. The CDR3 region has the DNA TGTGCCAGCAGTCGCCAGGGGTACACTGAAGCTTTCTTT. Its translation is CASSRQGYTEAFF.

This chain uses TRBV5-1 with TRBJ2-7; perhaps TRBD1 as D (5 bases). From germline, CDR1 is SGHRS and CDR2 YFSETQ. Trimming pared 0 bases from V and 5 bases from J, leaving 12 bases between. The CDR3 loop spans 14 amino acids. The CDR3 DNA reads TGCGCCAGCAGCTTGGGAGCAGGGTCGAACGAGCAGTACTTC. Translation: CASSLGAGSNEQYF.

V usage is TRBV5-1 and J usage is TRBJ1-4; D not resolved. Germline values: CDR1 SGHRS, CDR2 YFSETQ. The CDR3 extends over 18 amino acids. The V end was cut by 0 bases, the J end by 3 bases, with 18 bases between. Here the CDR3 reads CASSLGILRLNSNEKLFF. CDR3 DNA: TGCGCCAGCAGCTTGGGTATACTCCGGCTCAACTCTAATGAAAAACTGTTTTTT.

The CDR3 DNA is TGTGCCAGCAGCCATGTGGTTAGAGGGTGGGACTCCTACAATGAGCAGTTCTTC. Encoded protein: CASSHVVRGWDSYNEQFF. The chain has TRBV4-2 and TRBJ2-1; tentative D call: TRBD2 (5 bases). This CDR3 comprises 18 residues. The ends were cut back, 3 bases at V and 0 bases at J, with 18 bases in the middle. CDR1 is LGHNA, CDR2 YNFKEQ, per germline.

The V call is TRBV7-8, the J call TRBJ2-7; the match to TRBD1 covers 9 bases. CDR1 SGHVS and CDR2 FQNEAQ come from the germline V gene. The CDR3 covers 14 residues. V lost 7 bases to trimming and J lost 4 bases; unmatched junction nucleotides: 8. The CDR3 loop is CASKTGTGSYEQYF. The CDR3 DNA reads as TGTGCCAGCAAAACCGGGACAGGGTCTTACGAGCAGTACTTC.

The gene calls are TRBV5-6 and TRBJ2-4; 10 bases map to TRBD2. CDR3 size: 17 residues. Germline CDR1 and CDR2: SGHDT and YYEEEE. The junction had 13 bases not matched to a gene; V was cut back by 1 base and J by 9 bases. The CDR3 here is CASSLLRASGGGSIQYF. Here the CDR3 DNA reads TGTGCCAGCAGCTTGCTCCGGGCTAGCGGGGGCGGCAGCATTCAGTACTTC.

This clone appeared a few times. The gene calls are TRBV2 and TRBJ2-3, with 7 nucleotides matching TRBD1. The CDR3 is 16 residues long. With 7 bases clipped from V and 4 bases from J, the junction kept 14 bases outside the gene matches. The germline CDR1 and CDR2 sequences are SNHLY and FYNNEI. The CDR3 sequence is CASKEVGAGGADTQYF. CDR3 nucleotide sequence: TGTGCCAGCAAGGAGGTGGGAGCAGGGGGAGCAGATACGCAGTATTTT. The full variable domain, in which reference TRBV2 and TRBJ2-3 provide the parts outside the CDR3, is EPEVTQTPSHQVTQMGQEVILRCVPISNHLYFYWYRQILGQKVEFLVSFYNNEISEKSEIFDDQFSVERPDGSNFTLKIRSTKLEDSAMYFCASKEVGAGGADTQYFGPGTRLTVL.

The V and J genes are TRBV4-3 and TRBJ2-2; maybe TRBD1 (6 bases). Trimming left V 7 bases short and J 2 bases short, with 11 bases between. Per germline, CDR1 LGHNA and CDR2 YSLEER. This CDR3 spans 14 amino acids. CDR3 loop: CASTMDSNTGELFF. DNA of the CDR3: TGCGCCAGCACTATGGACAGCAACACCGGGGAGCTGTTTTTT.

The chain recombines TRBV6-5 with TRBJ2-7; 10 bases fit TRBD1. The germline V gene encodes CDR1 MNHEY and CDR2 SVGAGI. V was pared by 7 bases and J by 5 bases, with 11 bases of the junction left unmatched. CDR3 length: 15 amino acids. CDR3 region: CASTLAGTGANEQYF. The DNA of the CDR3 is TGTGCCAGCACCCTTGCCGGGACAGGGGCTAACGAGCAGTACTTC.

J is TRBJ2-5 and V is TRBV29-1; no reliable D call. V was cut by 6 bases and J by 1 base, with 9 bases left in between. The germline gives CDR1 SQVTM, CDR2 ANQGSEA. CDR3 length: 12 amino acids. The CDR3, as DNA: TGCAGCGTCCTTCCGGGCCAAGAGACCCAGTACTTC. The encoded protein is CSVLPGQETQYF.

The rearrangement joins TRBV27 to TRBJ1-2; D is perhaps TRBD1 (6 bases). V lost 5 bases, J lost 6 bases, and 16 bases lay in between. Germline V CDR1 and CDR2: MNHEY, SMNVEV (reference sequence). This CDR3 spans 14 amino acids. The CDR3 coding sequence is TGTGCCAGCAGTCTAGGGGGGACTCGGGATGGCTACACCTTC. It specifies CASSLGGTRDGYTF.

This clone was seen only once. The V and J genes are TRBV5-4 and TRBJ1-2, with 9 bases matching TRBD1. Trimming took 4 bases from V and 7 from J; bases not matched to a gene: 8. CDR3 size: 14 residues. From germline, CDR1 is SGHNT and CDR2 YYREEE (reference sequence). The CDR3 DNA follows: TGTGCCAGCAGCCATGCTGGGGACAGGGCTGGCTACACCTTC. This encodes CASSHAGDRAGYTF.

This rearrangement joins TRBV7-9 to TRBJ2-1, with D unresolved. CDR1 and CDR2 (germline): SEHNR, FQNEAQ (reference sequence). This CDR3 is 15 amino acids long. Trimming cost V 0 bases and J 7 bases, with 13 bases left between them. CDR3 in amino acids: CASSLARQAQNEQFF. The CDR3 coding sequence is TGTGCCAGCAGCTTAGCGAGGCAGGCGCAGAATGAGCAGTTCTTC.

This chain joins TRBV19 and TRBJ2-7; D is perhaps TRBD1 (5 bases). Germline-derived CDR1 and CDR2 are LNHDA and SQIVND (reference sequence). The CDR3 extends over 13 amino acids. V was trimmed by 2 bases and J by 6 bases, leaving 11 bases between them. In DNA form, the CDR3 reads TGTGCCAGTAGTATACGGGCAGGGCTCGAGCAGTACTTC. This sequence encodes CASSIRAGLEQYF.

The CDR3 DNA follows: TGTGCCAGCAGCCAGGCTCTCGGGACTGCCGGGGATACGCAGTATTTT. Translating it yields CASSQALGTAGDTQYF. The V call is TRBV4-2, the J call TRBJ2-3, with D possibly being TRBD2 (6 bases). Germline CDR1 is LGHNA and CDR2 is YNFKEQ. The length of the CDR3 is 16 residues. V lost 3 bases and J lost 6, with 19 bases in between.

Details on this clone: The same CDR3 also results from other DNA sequences found in this sample. The gene calls are TRBV5-1 and TRBJ2-5; D is unclear. Trimming removed 2 bases at V and 1 base at J, with 3 bases between. This CDR3 has 12 residues. Germline CDR1 reads SGHRS; CDR2 reads YFSETQ. This chain's CDR3 is CASSFGQETQYF. DNA for the CDR3: TGCGCCAGCAGCTTCGGCCAAGAGACCCAGTACTTC.

The chain carries TRBV2 and TRBJ2-7; 8 bases are a match to TRBD2. The CDR3 consists of 13 residues. Germline lookup yields CDR1 SNHLY and CDR2 FYNNEI. V trimming: 6 bases; J trimming: 8 bases; junction bases outside the gene matches: 9. The CDR3 nucleotides read TGTGCCAGCAGAGCGGGGGCTCTAGAAAAGCAGTACTTC. Protein: CASRAGALEKQYF. Together with reference TRBV2 and TRBJ2-7, the CDR3 gives the full variable domain: EPEVTQTPSHQVTQMGQEVILRCVPISNHLYFYWYRQILGQKVEFLVSFYNNEISEKSEIFDDQFSVERPDGSNFTLKIRSTKLEDSAMYFCASRAGALEKQYFGPGTRLTVT.

The V gene is TRBV5-6, the J gene TRBJ2-5; 7 bases are shared with TRBD2. The CDR3 totals 13 residues. The trim removed 4 bases at V and 4 bases at J, leaving 4 bases unmatched. Germline V gene data show CDR1 as SGHDT and CDR2 as YYEEEE. The CDR3 DNA is TGTGCCAGCAGCCCACTAGCGAGAGAGACCCAGTACTTC. Its protein product is CASSPLARETQYF. Using reference TRBV5-6 and TRBJ2-5 for the parts outside the CDR3, the full variable domain is DAGVTQSPTHLIKTRGQQVTLRCSPKSGHDTVSWYQQALGQGPQFIFQYYEEEERQRGNFPDRFSGHQFPNYSSELNVNALLLGDSALYLCASSPLARETQYFGPGTRLLVL.

V usage is TRBV18 and J usage is TRBJ1-2; the match to TRBD1 covers 7 bases. The CDR3 is 12 amino acids. V shed 5 bases and J 5 bases; nucleotides not matched to a gene: 2. Germline loops: CDR1 KGHSH, CDR2 LQKENI. The CDR3 is CASSGGQYGYTF. The CDR3 DNA sequence: TGTGCCAGCTCAGGGGGACAGTATGGCTACACCTTC.